Below are 9 T cell receptor beta chains sequenced from a single sample in a study of blood T cell repertoires in COVID-19. Clones were read by immunoSEQ multiplex PCR, and TCRdb kept only the in-frame ones, dropping some. Among fewer than 200,000 clones listed, 60% to 80% were seen once. Source material: peripheral blood. The receptors were gathered from a woman in her seventies with acute or convalescent COVID-19.

J is TRBJ2-2 and V is TRBV6-4, with 7 bases that match TRBD2. The CDR3 sequence is 17 residues long. The germline V gene encodes CDR1 MRHNA and CDR2 SNTAGT. Trimming at V came to 4 bases and at J to 0 bases, leaving 8 bases not matched to a gene. CDR3: CASSAGRGVANTGELFF. The CDR3, as DNA: TGTGCCAGCAGTGCCGGACGGGGGGTCGCGAACACCGGGGAGCTGTTTTTT.

The rearrangement joins TRBV5-4 to TRBJ2-1; 8 bases fit TRBD1. The V segment lost 3 bases and the J segment 5 bases; nucleotides outside the gene matches: 13. This CDR3 region has 17 residues. The germline gives CDR1 SGHNT, CDR2 YYREEE (reference sequence). The CDR3 sequence: CASSSQTGESVNNEQFF. The CDR3 coding sequence is TGTGCCAGCAGCTCACAGACAGGGGAGTCCGTGAACAATGAGCAGTTCTTC.

This clone has ten or more counts. The rearrangement links TRBV7-3 to TRBJ1-1; D is possibly TRBD1 (5 bases). The CDR3 has 18 amino acids. The V end was cut by 2 bases, the J end by 2 bases, with 21 bases between. Germline values: CDR1 SGHTA, CDR2 FQGTGA. The CDR3 sequence is CASSLQGAGKGFNTEAFF. As DNA, the CDR3 is TGTGCCAGCAGCTTACAAGGCGCAGGGAAGGGTTTTAACACTGAAGCTTTCTTT.

V usage is TRBV9 and J usage is TRBJ2-1; 10 bases are shared with TRBD2. J gave up 6 bases and V 0 bases, and 6 bases lay outside the gene matches. Germline V CDR1 and CDR2: SGDLS, YYNGEE. The CDR3 consists of 16 residues. The CDR3 reads CASSVAFSSGSNEQFF. In DNA form, the CDR3 reads TGTGCCAGCAGCGTAGCCTTCTCTAGCGGGAGCAATGAGCAGTTCTTC.

V usage is TRBV7-2 and J usage is TRBJ2-5; TRBD1 might be the D (6 bases). The CDR3 totals 15 residues. Germline lookup yields CDR1 SGHTA and CDR2 FQGNSA. V lost 2 bases and J 2 bases, leaving 12 bases between the germline ends. CDR3 nucleotide sequence: TGTGCCAGCAGCTTATCTCCCGGACAGCAAGAGACCCAGTACTTC. Protein sequence: CASSLSPGQQETQYF. Together with reference TRBV7-2 and TRBJ2-5, the CDR3 gives the full variable domain: GAGVSQSPSNKVTEKGKDVELRCDPISGHTALYWYRQSLGQGLEFLIYFQGNSAPDKSGLPSDRFSAERTGGSVSTLTIQRTQQEDSAVYLCASSLSPGQQETQYFGPGTRLLVL.

V gene TRBV5-1 combines with J gene TRBJ2-5; 9 positions match TRBD2. Germline loops: CDR1 SGHRS, CDR2 YFSETQ. The CDR3 totals 16 residues. Trimming cost V 4 bases and J 2 bases; bases outside gene matches: 9. CDR3 residues: CASSQSGSGGQETQYF. Here the CDR3 DNA reads TGCGCCAGCAGCCAGAGTGGTAGCGGGGGACAAGAGACCCAGTACTTC.

The chain uses TRBV15 and TRBJ1-3; D gene ambiguous. Germline CDR1 is LNHNV and CDR2 is YYDKDF (reference sequence). The length of the CDR3 is 14 residues. Trimming took 1 base from V and 8 from J, leaving 12 bases between them. CDR3 in amino acids: CATSRVYSGDTIYF. The DNA for the CDR3 is TGTGCCACCAGCAGAGTCTACTCAGGCGACACCATATATTTT.

With regard to this clone: Other DNA sequences of this sample code for an identical CDR3. Here the CDR3 reads CASSFGTGDEQYF. CDR3 coding DNA: TGTGCCAGCAGTTTTGGGACAGGGGACGAGCAGTACTTC. This chain links TRBV12-3 or TRBV12-4 with TRBJ2-7, with TRBD1 identical over 10 bases. The V and J ends lost 3 bases and 5 bases, in that order; junction bases with no gene match: 1. This CDR3 contains 13 residues.

The genes are TRBV12-3 or TRBV12-4 and TRBJ2-7, with a weak D call TRBD2 (5 bases). Between the trimmed V and J ends, which lost 0 bases and 7 bases, there was a span of 10 bases. This CDR3 is 13 amino acids long. Here the CDR3 DNA reads TGTGCCAGCAGTTTAGCCCGGAGAGGGGAGCAGTACTTC. Its protein is CASSLARRGEQYF.